This T cell receptor beta chain appears in the sequencing data of a study of brain metastases from non-small cell lung cancer. Here immunoSEQ multiplex PCR was the method, and the copy in TCRdb shows in-frame clones only, minus some. Of a few thousand clones listed, about 80% are singletons. Study conclusions and caveats: T-cell clones appeared expanded in around 64% of brain metastases relative to matched primary tumors.

CDR1 is SGHRS and CDR2 is YFSETQ in the germline V gene. V lost 0 bases, J lost 0 bases, and 7 bases lay in between. The CDR3 consists of 14 residues. Note on this clone: Its antigen is as yet unknown.

This receptor was obtained from a donor at least 40 years old with non-small cell lung cancer. This chain joins TRBV5-1 and TRBJ2-7, with no clear D. Specimen: primary lung tumor tissue. CDR3 protein: CASSLDGSSYEQYF. The DNA of the CDR3 is TGCGCCAGCAGCTTGGACGGCAGCTCCTACGAGCAGTACTTC.